These T cell receptor beta chains were read from a single sample in a study of CD8+ T cells in alopecia areata. TCRdb keeps only in-frame clones here, not all; method: immunoSEQ multiplex PCR. The table lists roughly 200,000 clones, roughly two fifths of them singletons, with approximately 2.4% in the top ten. Sequences were derived from CD4+ T cells sorted from blood, sampled around week 37, from a patient treated with tofacitinib. The source is a human donor with alopecia areata. CDR3s include the opening cysteine and the closing phenylalanine or tryptophan.

TRBJ2-1 TRBV10-3 CATGQTSGNEQFF
TRBJ2-7 TRBV2 CASSDVGGANYEQYF
TRBJ2-1 TRBV19 CASSIVGGEAYNEQFF
TRBJ2-5 TRBV5-1 CASSEDGGRETQYF
TRBJ2-7 TRBV5-1 CASSLDFYEQYF
TRBJ2-4 TRBV5-6 CASSFGFGRGKNIQYF
TRBJ1-1 TRBV29-1 CSVEVSGTEAFF
TRBJ1-4 TRBV7-9 CASSMGTGQSEKLFF
TRBJ2-1 TRBV29-1 CSVVEYNEQFF
TRBJ2-1 TRBV29-1 CSGGGSYNEQFF
TRBJ2-3 TRBV10-3 CAISESLAASSTDTQYF
TRBJ2-7 TRBV30 CAWTRPPPGPPLEQYF
TRBJ2-3 TRBV7-2 CATSPMAGADTQYF
TRBJ1-1 TRBV30 CAWTLGDTEAFF
TRBJ2-5 TRBV9 CASSVLPLSGGQETQYF
TRBJ2-1 TRBV5-1 CASSPGQGLSYNEQFF
TRBJ1-2 TRBV29-1 CSVEGRNYGYTF
TRBJ2-5 TRBV4-2 CASSQGFSGRNEETQYF
TRBJ1-1 TRBV19 CASADGPSTEAFF
TRBJ2-3 TRBV7-2 CASSLIGSGHTDTQYF
TRBJ2-7 TRBV15 CATSRVGTSSYEQYF
TRBJ2-7 TRBV4-1 CASSRTPSYEQYF
TRBJ2-3 TRBV5-4 CASSQEPSGGTDTQYF
TRBJ2-2 TRBV5-1 CASSSLAGSAAGELFF
TRBJ2-7 TRBV6-5 CASRKNRGEYEQYF
TRBJ1-4 TRBV5-1 CASSLEGGQSREKLFF
TRBJ2-5 TRBV18 CASSPKIRDGQETQYF
TRBJ2-3 TRBV10-3 CAIKLSTGRMAQYF
TRBJ2-1 TRBV29-1 CSAGLYNEQFF
TRBJ2-1 TRBV29-1 CSAAAGGYEQFF
TRBJ2-7 TRBV4-3 CASSLLGLDGYEQYF
TRBJ2-3 TRBV2 CASRLTDTQYF
TRBJ1-1 TRBV2 CASRFTGVGAEAFF
TRBJ2-4 TRBV30 CAWSVAGGAKNIQYF
TRBJ2-4 TRBV6-1 CASSRLPGTGGLQYF
TRBJ2-4 TRBV28 CASSPPRQGSYIQYF
TRBJ2-2 TRBV7-9 CASSLMAGGAGELFF
TRBJ2-7 TRBV23-1 CASSQRLLAYEQYF
TRBJ2-2 TRBV6-6 CATNGQGYTGELFF
TRBJ2-3 TRBV4-1 CASSHQTGGADTQYF
TRBJ2-1 TRBV7-3 CASSLLGGPRGSYNEQFF
TRBJ2-3 TRBV7-6 CASSAGTGRNTQYF
TRBJ2-5 TRBV6-1 CASTWSGGQETQYF
TRBJ2-7 TRBV2 CASAPRAYEQYF
TRBJ1-1 TRBV30 CAWRLMTVNTEAFF
TRBJ2-7 TRBV5-1 CASSSLAGVSNEQYF
TRBJ2-2 TRBV27 CASTPGQGVGELFF
TRBJ1-1 TRBV4-2 CASSADRGRIVFF
TRBJ2-1 TRBV7-9 CASSPLPERMRNEQFF
TRBJ2-3 TRBV5-1 CASSLQWADTQYF
TRBJ1-2 TRBV5-6 CASSADRENYGYTF
TRBJ1-5 TRBV10-2 CASSESRGSNQPQHF
TRBJ2-3 TRBV19 CASSRPGLQTDTQYF